This T cell receptor (beta chain) is drawn from a study of OX40 agonist ivuxolimab in advanced cancers. Study-level information: Ivuxolimab, an antibody acting as an agonist of OX40 (CD134), was used to treat patients.

The cohort excluded patients with autoimmune disease history or systemic immunosuppression. Germline loops: CDR1 LNHNV, CDR2 YYDKDF (reference sequence). The CDR3 has 16 amino acids. The J segment lost 4 bases and the V segment lost 5 bases, leaving 13 bases of the junction unmatched. Data came from immunoSEQ multiplex PCR; TCRdb stores just in-frame clones and leaves some out. The sample has tens of thousands of clones, around nine tenths seen once; the top ten hold approximately 0.8%. Sequenced here: CD4+ or CD8+ T cells sorted from blood, sampled in a trial of the OX40 agonist ivuxolimab. The TCR comes from an adult with an advanced solid tumor such as melanoma, head and neck, liver or kidney cancer. This chain uses TRBV15 with TRBJ2-7; 8 positions match TRBD1. CDR3 region: CATSGGPGTGQYEQYF. CDR3 DNA: TGTGCCACCAGCGGCGGTCCCGGGACAGGACAATACGAGCAGTACTTC.